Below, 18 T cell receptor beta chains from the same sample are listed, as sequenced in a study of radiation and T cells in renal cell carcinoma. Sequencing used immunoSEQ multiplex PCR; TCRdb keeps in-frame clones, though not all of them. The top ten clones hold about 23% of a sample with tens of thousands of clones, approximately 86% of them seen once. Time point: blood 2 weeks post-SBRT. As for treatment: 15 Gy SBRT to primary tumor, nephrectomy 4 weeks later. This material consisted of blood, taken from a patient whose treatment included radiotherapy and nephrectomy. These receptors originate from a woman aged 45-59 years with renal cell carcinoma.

The CDR3 nucleotides are TGTGCCAGCAGCCAAGGGGGCGGGTCCTACGAGCAGTACTTC. Translating it yields CASSQGGGSYEQYF. The chain couples TRBV14 to TRBJ2-7; D tentatively reads TRBD1 or TRBD2 (5 bases each). From germline, CDR1 is SGHDN and CDR2 FVKESK. V was trimmed by 1 base and J by 1 base, leaving 8 bases between them. The CDR3 loop spans 14 amino acids.

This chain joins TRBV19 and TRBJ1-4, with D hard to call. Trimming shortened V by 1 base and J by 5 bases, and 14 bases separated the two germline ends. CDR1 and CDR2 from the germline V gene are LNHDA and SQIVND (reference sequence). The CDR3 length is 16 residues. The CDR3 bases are TGTGCCAGTAGTATAGGTACCCTCGCAGGCAATGAAAAACTGTTTTTT. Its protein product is CASSIGTLAGNEKLFF.

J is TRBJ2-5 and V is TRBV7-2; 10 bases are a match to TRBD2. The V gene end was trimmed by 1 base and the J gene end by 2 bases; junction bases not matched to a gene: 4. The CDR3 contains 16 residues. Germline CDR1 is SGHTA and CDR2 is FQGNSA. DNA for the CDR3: TGTGCCAGCAGCTTAGTAGGAGCGGGGGGGCAAGAGACCCAGTACTTC. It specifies CASSLVGAGGQETQYF.

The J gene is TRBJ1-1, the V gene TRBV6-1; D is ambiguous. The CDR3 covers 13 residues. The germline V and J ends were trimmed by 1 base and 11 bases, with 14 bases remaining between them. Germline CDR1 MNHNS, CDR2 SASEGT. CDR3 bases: TGTGCCAGCAGTGAAGATCGCAGGATAAGGGCTTTCTTT. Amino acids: CASSEDRRIRAFF.

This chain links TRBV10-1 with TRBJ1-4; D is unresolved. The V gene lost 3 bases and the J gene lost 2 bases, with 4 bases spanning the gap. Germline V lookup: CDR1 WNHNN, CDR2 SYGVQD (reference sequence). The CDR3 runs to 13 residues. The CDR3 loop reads CASSDGTNEKLFF. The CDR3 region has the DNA TGCGCCAGCAGTGACGGTACTAATGAAAAACTGTTTTTT.

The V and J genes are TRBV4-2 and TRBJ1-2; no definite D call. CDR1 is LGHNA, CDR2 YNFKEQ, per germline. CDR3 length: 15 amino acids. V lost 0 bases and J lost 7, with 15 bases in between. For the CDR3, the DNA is TGTGCCAGCAGCCAAGAGTTAAGGGCCAAGGGTGGCTACACCTTC. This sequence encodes CASSQELRAKGGYTF.

The CDR3 protein is CASSHRTGRDSNQPQHF. The CDR3, as DNA: TGTGCCAGCAGTCATAGGACAGGACGAGATAGCAATCAGCCCCAGCATTTT. The J gene is TRBJ1-5, the V gene TRBV28; 7 bases agree with TRBD1. This CDR3 has 17 amino acids. The V gene's germline CDR1 is MDHEN and CDR2 SYDVKM. The V segment lost 5 bases and the J segment 0 bases; nucleotides outside the gene matches: 10. The full variable domain, its missing parts supplied by reference TRBV28 and TRBJ1-5, is DVKVTQSSRYLVKRTGEKVFLECVQDMDHENMFWYRQDPGLGLRLIYFSYDVKMKEKGDIPEGYSVSREKKERFSLILESASTNQTSMYLCASSHRTGRDSNQPQHFGDGTRLSIL.

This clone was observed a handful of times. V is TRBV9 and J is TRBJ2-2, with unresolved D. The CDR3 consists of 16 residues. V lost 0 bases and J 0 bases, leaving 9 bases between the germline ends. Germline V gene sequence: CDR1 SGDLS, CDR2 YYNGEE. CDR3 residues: CASSVGSAANTGELFF. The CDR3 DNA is TGTGCCAGCAGCGTAGGGTCCGCCGCGAACACCGGGGAGCTGTTTTTT. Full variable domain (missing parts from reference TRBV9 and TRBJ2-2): DSGVTQTPKHLITATGQRVTLRCSPRSGDLSVYWYQQSLDQGLQFLIQYYNGEERAKGNILERFSAQQFPDLHSELNLSSLELGDSALYFCASSVGSAANTGELFFGEGSRLTVL.

The CDR3 protein is CASSPGGRSQPQHF. The CDR3 coding sequence is TGTGCCAGCAGCCCTGGAGGGAGGAGTCAGCCCCAGCATTTT. The V gene is TRBV7-2, the J gene TRBJ1-5; no clear D gene. Deletions cut 5 bases from V and 6 bases from J, with 14 bases between. Germline V gives CDR1 SGHTA, CDR2 FQGNSA. The CDR3 is 14 amino acids.

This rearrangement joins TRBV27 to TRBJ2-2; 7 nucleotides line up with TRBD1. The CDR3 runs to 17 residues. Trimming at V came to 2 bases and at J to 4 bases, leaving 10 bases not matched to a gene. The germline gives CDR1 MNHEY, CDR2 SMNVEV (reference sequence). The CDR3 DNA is TGTGCCAGCAGTTTAATAGGGGACAGCTGGCGCACCGGGGAGCTGTTTTTT. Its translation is CASSLIGDSWRTGELFF.

This CDR3 reads CASKSEPGQRNQPQHF. DNA for the CDR3: TGCGCCAGCAAGTCCGAACCGGGACAGCGCAATCAGCCCCAGCATTTT. The chain combines TRBV23-1 with TRBJ1-5; 7 bases agree with TRBD1. TRBV23-1 is treated as an ORF (open reading frame) with a function not yet certain. CDR3 length equals 16 residues. The V segment lost 7 bases and the J segment 2 bases; nucleotides outside the gene matches: 11.

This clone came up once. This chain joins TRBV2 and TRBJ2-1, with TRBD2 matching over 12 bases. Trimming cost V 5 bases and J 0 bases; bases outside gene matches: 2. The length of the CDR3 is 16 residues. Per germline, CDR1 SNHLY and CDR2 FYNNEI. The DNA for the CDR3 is TGTGCCAGCAGTACGACTAGCGGGAGCTCCTACAATGAGCAGTTCTTC. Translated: CASSTTSGSSYNEQFF.

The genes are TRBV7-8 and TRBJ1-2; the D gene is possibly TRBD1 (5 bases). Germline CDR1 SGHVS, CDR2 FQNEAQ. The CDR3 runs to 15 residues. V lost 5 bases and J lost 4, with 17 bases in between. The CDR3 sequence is CASSISAQGTYGYTF. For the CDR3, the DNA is TGTGCCAGCAGCATATCCGCGCAGGGTACCTATGGCTACACCTTC.

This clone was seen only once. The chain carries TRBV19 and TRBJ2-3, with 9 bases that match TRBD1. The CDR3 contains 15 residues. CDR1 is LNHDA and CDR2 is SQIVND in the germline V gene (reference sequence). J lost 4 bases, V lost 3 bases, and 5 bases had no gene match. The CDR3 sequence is CASSIRDREPDTQYF. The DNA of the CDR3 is TGTGCCAGTAGTATCCGGGACAGGGAGCCAGATACGCAGTATTTT.

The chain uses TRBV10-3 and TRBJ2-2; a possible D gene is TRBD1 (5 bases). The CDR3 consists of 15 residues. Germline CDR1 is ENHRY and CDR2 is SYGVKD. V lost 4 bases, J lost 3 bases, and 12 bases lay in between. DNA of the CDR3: TGTGCCATCAGTGGAGATGTGGGGCACACCGGGGAGCTGTTTTTT. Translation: CAISGDVGHTGELFF.

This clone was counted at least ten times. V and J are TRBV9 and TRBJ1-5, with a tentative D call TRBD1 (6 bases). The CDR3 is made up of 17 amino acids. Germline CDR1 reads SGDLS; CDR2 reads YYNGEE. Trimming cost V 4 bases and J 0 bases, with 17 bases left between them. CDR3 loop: CASSIPLQGPSNQPQHF. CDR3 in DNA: TGTGCCAGCAGCATCCCTCTACAGGGACCTAGCAATCAGCCCCAGCATTTT.

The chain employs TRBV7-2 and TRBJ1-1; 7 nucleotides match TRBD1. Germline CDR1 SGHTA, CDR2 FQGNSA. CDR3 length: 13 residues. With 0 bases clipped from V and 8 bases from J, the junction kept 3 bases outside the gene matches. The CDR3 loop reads CASSLAADREAFF. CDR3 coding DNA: TGTGCCAGCAGCTTAGCCGCGGACAGGGAAGCTTTCTTT.

CDR3 coding DNA: TGTGCCAGCAGCCAAGAACTCTCCCGCCTAAGCACTGAAGCTTTCTTT. Protein: CASSQELSRLSTEAFF. The chain links TRBV14 to TRBJ1-1; no firm D call. The CDR3 extends over 16 amino acids. Trimming pared 0 bases from V and 4 bases from J, leaving 15 bases between. Germline V CDR1 and CDR2: SGHDN, FVKESK.